This TCR beta chain was observed in a study of CD8+ T cells in alopecia areata. Whole-study context: Treated individuals took tofacitinib by mouth, 5 to 10 mg twice daily. People stayed on tofacitinib for 6 to 18 months, then stopped the drug for 6 months.

RNA was extracted and reverse transcribed into cDNA as the sequencing template. Sequenced by immunoSEQ multiplex PCR; TCRdb stores in-frame clones only, minus some. The sample has 150,000 to 200,000 clones, about 60% seen once. The V segment lost 4 bases and the J segment 1 base; nucleotides outside the gene matches: 6. The CDR3 has 16 residues. Looked up from germline, CDR1 is SGHRS and CDR2 is YFSETQ. Lesional scalp tissue (obtained by punch biopsy) and peripheral blood were collected from alopecia areata patients. Sequenced material: CD4+ T cells sorted from blood, taken at week 0. The receptor was derived from a human donor with alopecia areata. This rearrangement joins TRBV5-1 to TRBJ2-3; 10 nucleotides match TRBD2. CDR3 sequence: CASSKPGTSGTDTQYF. In DNA form, the CDR3 reads TGCGCCAGCAGCAAACCCGGGACTAGCGGCACAGATACGCAGTATTTT. The full variable domain, in which reference TRBV5-1 and TRBJ2-3 provide the parts outside the CDR3, is KAGVTQTPRYLIKTRGQQVTLSCSPISGHRSVSWYQQTPGQGLQFLFEYFSETQRNKGNFPGRFSGRQFSNSRSEMNVSTLELGDSALYLCASSKPGTSGTDTQYFGPGTRLTVL.